The source of this T cell receptor beta chain is a study of blood T cell repertoires in COVID-19. Across the whole study: Samples of COVID-19 (acute and convalescent) were obtained from the United States, Italy and Spain.

J lost 10 bases, V lost 3 bases, and 13 bases had no gene match. The CDR3 length is 17 residues. CDR1 and CDR2 (germline): SGHTA, FQGTGA. Here immunoSEQ multiplex PCR was the method, and the copy in TCRdb shows in-frame clones only, minus some. This sample carries just over 250,000 clones, 88% of them seen once, and the ten largest clones take approximately 10%. V and J are TRBV7-3 and TRBJ2-1, with TRBD2 matching 12 bases. The sequenced sample was peripheral blood. The sequence was obtained from a woman in her 70s with COVID-19, enrolled during active disease. As DNA, the CDR3 is TGTGCCAGCAGCTTGTCGCTGACTAGCGGGAGAAAAAGCGAGCAGTTCTTC. Its protein product is CASSLSLTSGRKSEQFF. Full variable domain (remainder filled in from reference TRBV7-3 and TRBJ2-1): GAGVSQTPSNKVTEKGKYVELRCDPISGHTALYWYRQSLGQGPEFLIYFQGTGAADDSGLPNDRFFAVRPEGSVSTLKIQRTERGDSAVYLCASSLSLTSGRKSEQFFGPGTRLTVL.